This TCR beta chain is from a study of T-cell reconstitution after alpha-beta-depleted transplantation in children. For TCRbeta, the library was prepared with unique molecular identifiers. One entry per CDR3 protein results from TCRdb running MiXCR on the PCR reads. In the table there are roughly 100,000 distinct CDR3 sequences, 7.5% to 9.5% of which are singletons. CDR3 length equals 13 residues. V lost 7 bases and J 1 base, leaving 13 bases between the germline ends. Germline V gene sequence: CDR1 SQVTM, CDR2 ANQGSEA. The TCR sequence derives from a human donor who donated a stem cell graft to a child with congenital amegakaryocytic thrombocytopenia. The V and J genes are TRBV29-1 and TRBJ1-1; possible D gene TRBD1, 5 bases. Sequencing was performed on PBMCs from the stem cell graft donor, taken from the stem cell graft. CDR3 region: CSAIRGRNTEAFF. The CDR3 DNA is TGCAGCGCCATAAGGGGCAGGAACACTGAAGCTTTCTTT.